This T cell receptor (beta chain) was sequenced during a study of T cells in localized non-small cell lung cancer. About this clone: What it recognizes is unknown.

Measured with immunoSEQ multiplex PCR; TCRdb has only the in-frame clones, and not every one. The sample consists of tens of thousands of clones, 80% to 90% of them appearing once. Study-wide findings and caveats: Those with higher blood T cell density had longer overall survival. Sequencing, confined to only one tumor region, leaves heterogeneity possible. Maximal T cell clonality occurred in uninvolved adjacent lung, with tumor ranking below it. In adjacent lung appeared a median around 57 of the top 100 tumor clones.

Germline loops: CDR1 WSHSY, CDR2 SAAADI. The CDR3 length is 16 residues. V gave up 6 bases and J gave up 2 bases; unmatched junction bases: 5. This TCR derives from a man between 40 and 69 years old with stage II lung adenocarcinoma. The chain links TRBV10-2 to TRBJ2-3; 13 nucleotides align to TRBD2. This sample comprised PBMCs, obtained before any cancer treatment. DNA of the CDR3: TGCGCCAGCAGCCAACTAGCGGGAGGGCCCACAGATACGCAGTATTTT. It yields the protein CASSQLAGGPTDTQYF.